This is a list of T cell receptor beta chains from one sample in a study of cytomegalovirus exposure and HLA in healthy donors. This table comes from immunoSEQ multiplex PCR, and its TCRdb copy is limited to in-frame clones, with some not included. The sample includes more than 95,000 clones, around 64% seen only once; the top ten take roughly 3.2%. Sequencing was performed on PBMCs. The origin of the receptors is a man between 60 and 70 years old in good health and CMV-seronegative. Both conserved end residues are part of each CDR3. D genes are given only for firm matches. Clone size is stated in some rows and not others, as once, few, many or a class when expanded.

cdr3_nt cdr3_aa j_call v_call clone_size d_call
TGTGCCAGCAGCTCATGGGGGCTTAAATACAATGAGCAGTTCTTC CASSSWGLKYNEQFF TRBJ2-1 TRBV7-3 once .
TGTGCCAGCAGCGTAGTAAGGGACATTTCTCCAGCTAACTATGGCTACACCTTC CASSVVRDISPANYGYTF TRBJ1-2 TRBV9 . .
TGTGCCAGCAGGTTACTCACTAGCGGGGGGGCAGATACGCAGTATTTT CASRLLTSGGADTQYF TRBJ2-3 TRBV7-9 . TRBD2
TGTGCCAGCTCACCAAGTTCCAGGACAGGCGAAAAACTGTTTTTT CASSPSSRTGEKLFF TRBJ1-4 TRBV18 . TRBD1
TGTGCCAGCAGCTCAATGGAGAGCGGGATCTCCTACGAGCAGTACTTC CASSSMESGISYEQYF TRBJ2-7 TRBV7-9 few TRBD2
TGTGCCAGCAGTTTTATAGCGGGGCCCTCCTACGAGCAGTACTTC CASSFIAGPSYEQYF TRBJ2-7 TRBV7-2 . TRBD2
TGTGCCAGCATAGACAGGATGACGGACACCATATATTTT CASIDRMTDTIYF TRBJ1-3 TRBV6-1 medium-sized .
TGCAGCGTTGTGAGGGCCCCCGGAATGAACACTGAAGCTTTCTTT CSVVRAPGMNTEAFF TRBJ1-1 TRBV29-1 . .
TGTGCCAGCTCGGGGGACATCTCCTACGAGCAGTACTTC CASSGDISYEQYF TRBJ2-7 TRBV18 . .
TGTGCCAGCAGCCCCAGTTGGACAGGGAGCGGGGAGCTGTTTTTT CASSPSWTGSGELFF TRBJ2-2 TRBV7-2 once TRBD1
TGCGCCAGCAGCCAAGAAGTTGCGGGACTCTCCTACGAGCAGTACTTC CASSQEVAGLSYEQYF TRBJ2-7 TRBV4-1 . .
TGTGCCAGCAGCTGGGGACAGAGTGAAGCTTTCTTT CASSWGQSEAFF TRBJ1-1 TRBV7-9 . TRBD1
TGTGCCAGTAGTATCCTTGGAGCAGGGCCACGGAGTAATTCACCCCTCCACTTT CASSILGAGPRSNSPLHF TRBJ1-6 TRBV19 few .
TGCGCCAGCAGCCACGAACTTACAGGGCTCGGGGAGCAGTACTTC CASSHELTGLGEQYF TRBJ2-7 TRBV4-1 . .